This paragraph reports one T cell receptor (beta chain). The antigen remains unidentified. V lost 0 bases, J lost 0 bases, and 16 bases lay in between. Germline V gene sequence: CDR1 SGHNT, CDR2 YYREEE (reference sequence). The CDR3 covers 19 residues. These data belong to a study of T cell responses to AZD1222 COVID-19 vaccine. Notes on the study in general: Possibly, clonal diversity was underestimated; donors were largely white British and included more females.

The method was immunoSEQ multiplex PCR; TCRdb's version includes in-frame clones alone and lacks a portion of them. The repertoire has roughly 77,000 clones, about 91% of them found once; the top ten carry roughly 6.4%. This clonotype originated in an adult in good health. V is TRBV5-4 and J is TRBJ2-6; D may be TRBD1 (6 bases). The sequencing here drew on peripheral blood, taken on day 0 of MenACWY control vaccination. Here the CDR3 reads CASSLGSGTRISGANVLTF. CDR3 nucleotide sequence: TGTGCCAGCAGCTTGGGATCCGGGACACGTATCTCTGGGGCCAACGTCCTGACTTTC.